This is a list of T cell receptor beta chains from one sample in a study of post-analysis software for immune sequencing data. A single record per CDR3 protein comes from TCRdb applying MiXCR to the PCR reads. The sample includes fewer than 850,000 distinct CDR3 sequences, roughly 46% of them seen just once. Sequencing was performed on blood. The receptor set was obtained from a girl aged 10-17 years with multiple sclerosis. The CDR3 runs from the conserved cysteine through the conserved F or W. Fields, in order: V gene, D gene, J gene, clone size, CDR3 protein, CDR3 DNA. The D gene is left open where the match is weak. The size field is filled for only some rows; it gives once, few, many or a size class.

V: TRBV20-1
D: TRBD2
J: TRBJ2-1
size: -
CDR3: CSVSPSGRVNEQFF
DNA: TGCAGTGTCTCTCCTAGCGGGAGAGTGAATGAGCAGTTCTTC

V: TRBV20-1
D: TRBD2
J: TRBJ2-7
size: -
CDR3: CSARDLYLAGEHEQYF
DNA: TGCAGTGCTAGAGATCTATATCTAGCGGGAGAGCACGAGCAGTACTTC

V: TRBV12-3/TRBV12-4
D: TRBD1
J: TRBJ1-5
size: -
CDR3: CASSSADRGSNQPQHF
DNA: TGTGCCAGCAGTTCCGCGGACAGGGGAAGCAATCAGCCCCAGCATTTT

V: TRBV7-9
D: TRBD2
J: TRBJ2-1
size: -
CDR3: CASSRSGTSGEQFF
DNA: TGTGCCAGCAGCCGTTCCGGGACTAGCGGGGAGCAGTTCTTC

V: TRBV20-1
D: -
J: TRBJ2-1
size: many
CDR3: CSAIPRGLVVYNEQFF
DNA: TGCAGTGCTATACCCCGGGGGCTAGTGGTCTACAATGAGCAGTTCTTC

V: TRBV20-1
D: TRBD2
J: TRBJ2-7
size: few
CDR3: CSAIAGVDYEQYF
DNA: TGCAGTGCCATAGCGGGAGTGGATTACGAGCAGTACTTC

V: TRBV27
D: TRBD1
J: TRBJ1-2
size: -
CDR3: CASSSAGTGQYGYTF
DNA: TGTGCCAGCAGTTCCGCCGGGACAGGGCAATATGGCTACACCTTC

V: TRBV4-3
D: -
J: TRBJ2-3
size: -
CDR3: CASSQDVGLGGDTQYF
DNA: TGCGCCAGCAGCCAAGATGTTGGTCTAGGAGGAGATACGCAGTATTTT

V: TRBV7-8
D: TRBD1
J: TRBJ2-5
size: -
CDR3: CASSKGTVKETQYF
DNA: TGTGCCAGCAGCAAAGGGACAGTTAAAGAGACCCAGTACTTC

V: TRBV24-1
D: TRBD2
J: TRBJ2-7
size: -
CDR3: CATSEPGLAGGVGVQYF
DNA: TGTGCCACCAGTGAACCCGGACTAGCGGGAGGTGTGGGGGTGCAGTACTTC

V: TRBV7-9
D: -
J: TRBJ1-4
size: -
CDR3: CASSILRASANEKLFF
DNA: TGTGCCAGCAGCATACTCAGGGCGTCAGCTAATGAAAAGCTGTTTTTT

V: TRBV28
D: TRBD1
J: TRBJ2-7
size: -
CDR3: CASRWTGGFYEQYF
DNA: TGTGCCAGCAGGTGGACAGGGGGCTTTTACGAGCAGTACTTC

V: TRBV6-5
D: TRBD1
J: TRBJ2-3
size: -
CDR3: CASSYGTGHTDTQYF
DNA: TGTGCCAGCAGTTACGGGACAGGGCACACAGATACGCAGTATTTT

V: TRBV29-1
D: -
J: TRBJ2-3
size: few
CDR3: CSVEFGDTQYF
DNA: TGCAGCGTTGAATTCGGGGATACGCAGTATTTT

V: TRBV12-3/TRBV12-4
D: TRBD2
J: TRBJ2-1
size: few
CDR3: CASSLGGGLSNEQFF
DNA: TGTGCCAGCAGTCTCGGGGGGGGTTTGTCAAATGAGCAGTTCTTC

V: TRBV9
D: -
J: TRBJ2-7
size: -
CDR3: CASSVGEYSYEQYF
DNA: TGTGCCAGCAGCGTAGGGGAGTATTCCTACGAGCAGTACTTC

V: TRBV6-5
D: TRBD2
J: TRBJ2-1
size: -
CDR3: CASRTISGSGPEQFF
DNA: TGTGCCAGCAGGACCATTAGCGGGAGTGGGCCTGAGCAGTTCTTC

V: TRBV12-3/TRBV12-4
D: TRBD2
J: TRBJ2-2
size: -
CDR3: CASSLALGLLDGELFF
DNA: TGTGCCAGCAGTTTAGCGTTGGGACTACTAGACGGGGAGCTGTTTTTT

V: TRBV5-1
D: -
J: TRBJ2-5
size: -
CDR3: CASSSFQGSQETQYF
DNA: TGCGCCAGCAGCTCGTTTCAGGGGTCCCAAGAGACCCAGTACTTC

V: TRBV27
D: TRBD2
J: TRBJ2-1
size: -
CDR3: CASSSANVGGRAYNEQFF
DNA: TGTGCCAGCAGTTCAGCAAATGTCGGCGGGAGGGCCTACAATGAGCAGTTCTTC

V: TRBV5-1
D: -
J: TRBJ1-4
size: -
CDR3: CASSVDRGANEKLFF
DNA: TGCGCCAGCAGCGTCGATCGGGGGGCTAATGAAAAACTGTTTTTT

V: TRBV29-1
D: TRBD2
J: TRBJ2-7
size: -
CDR3: CSVVYLAGNTPYEQYF
DNA: TGCAGCGTTGTTTATCTAGCGGGAAACACTCCCTACGAGCAGTACTTC

V: TRBV12-3/TRBV12-4
D: -
J: TRBJ2-3
size: -
CDR3: CASKARLRTDTQYF
DNA: TGTGCCAGCAAAGCTAGACTGCGAACAGATACGCAGTATTTT

V: TRBV20-1
D: -
J: TRBJ2-3
size: -
CDR3: CSASNPAGGTDTQYF
DNA: TGCAGTGCTAGCAACCCTGCAGGGGGCACAGATACGCAGTATTTT

V: TRBV29-1
D: -
J: TRBJ2-3
size: few
CDR3: CSVGGTLTDTQYF
DNA: TGCAGCGTTGGGGGGACGCTCACAGATACGCAGTATTTT

V: TRBV4-1
D: TRBD2
J: TRBJ2-7
size: -
CDR3: CASSHNQGREGYEQYF
DNA: TGCGCCAGCAGCCATAACCAGGGCAGGGAGGGCTACGAGCAGTACTTC

V: TRBV4-3
D: -
J: TRBJ2-7
size: -
CDR3: CASSQERSAVSSYEQYF
DNA: TGCGCCAGCAGCCAAGAGCGGTCGGCGGTGAGCTCCTACGAGCAGTACTTC

V: TRBV28
D: TRBD1
J: TRBJ2-6
size: few
CDR3: CASKGQGPGANVLTF
DNA: TGTGCCAGCAAGGGACAGGGGCCCGGGGCCAACGTCCTGACTTTC

V: TRBV6-5
D: -
J: TRBJ2-7
size: few
CDR3: CASTSNPEGNEQYF
DNA: TGTGCCAGCACCTCAAATCCGGAGGGCAACGAGCAGTACTTC

V: TRBV24-1
D: TRBD1
J: TRBJ1-1
size: -
CDR3: CAPALRTGTAFFPPNTEAFF
DNA: TGTGCCCCCGCGCTTCGGACAGGGACGGCCTTTTTCCCCCCAAACACTGAAGCTTTCTTT

V: TRBV7-2
D: TRBD2
J: TRBJ2-1
size: -
CDR3: CASSFAGGRTSGNEQFF
DNA: TGTGCCAGCAGCTTTGCAGGGGGAAGGACTAGCGGCAATGAGCAGTTCTTC

V: TRBV15
D: -
J: TRBJ2-3
size: -
CDR3: CATSRDRGKGSDTQYF
DNA: TGTGCCACCAGCAGAGATCGGGGGAAGGGGTCAGATACGCAGTATTTT

V: TRBV5-1
D: TRBD1
J: TRBJ2-5
size: -
CDR3: CASSLPGQTQETQYF
DNA: TGCGCCAGCAGCCTCCCGGGACAGACTCAAGAGACCCAGTACTTC

V: TRBV6-5
D: TRBD1
J: TRBJ1-5
size: -
CDR3: CASSSARQGNYQPQHF
DNA: TGTGCCAGCAGTTCTGCCCGACAGGGGAATTATCAGCCCCAGCATTTT

V: TRBV3-1
D: -
J: TRBJ1-5
size: few
CDR3: CASSQDIGQPQHF
DNA: TGTGCCAGCAGCCAAGATATCGGTCAGCCCCAGCATTTT

V: TRBV24-1
D: TRBD2
J: TRBJ2-3
size: few
CDR3: CATSARTSGNPGITDTQYF
DNA: TGTGCCACCAGTGCTCGAACTAGCGGGAACCCGGGGATTACAGATACGCAGTATTTT

V: TRBV4-3
D: TRBD2
J: TRBJ2-7
size: -
CDR3: CASSQGTSVSYEQYF
DNA: TGCGCCAGCAGCCAAGGGACTAGCGTCTCCTACGAGCAGTACTTC

V: TRBV7-2
D: -
J: TRBJ1-1
size: -
CDR3: CASSFGLGGTEAFF
DNA: TGTGCCAGCAGCTTCGGGTTGGGGGGCACTGAAGCTTTCTTT

V: TRBV20-1
D: -
J: TRBJ2-1
size: few
CDR3: CSAPYRERVNEQFF
DNA: TGCAGTGCTCCTTACAGGGAAAGAGTAAATGAGCAGTTCTTC

V: TRBV5-1
D: TRBD1
J: TRBJ2-1
size: few
CDR3: CASSVSGTVSTIEQFF
DNA: TGCGCCAGCAGCGTATCCGGGACAGTATCTACAATTGAGCAGTTCTTC

V: TRBV5-6
D: TRBD2
J: TRBJ2-7
size: few
CDR3: CASSLASGDEQYF
DNA: TGTGCCAGCAGCTTGGCCAGCGGGGACGAGCAGTACTTC

V: TRBV5-1
D: -
J: TRBJ1-5
size: few
CDR3: CASSPGDGHQPQHF
DNA: TGCGCCAGCAGCCCCGGCGACGGGCATCAGCCCCAGCATTTT

V: TRBV12-3/TRBV12-4
D: -
J: TRBJ1-5
size: -
CDR3: CASSLASWGAQPQHF
DNA: TGTGCCAGCAGTTTAGCGAGTTGGGGGGCTCAGCCCCAGCATTTT

V: TRBV9
D: TRBD1
J: TRBJ1-4
size: -
CDR3: CASSLTGDRDEKLFF
DNA: TGTGCCAGCAGCCTTACAGGGGATAGGGATGAAAAACTGTTTTTT

V: TRBV10-3
D: TRBD2
J: TRBJ2-5
size: few
CDR3: CAISDGTSRETQYF
DNA: TGTGCCATCAGTGACGGGACTAGTCGAGAGACCCAGTACTTC

V: TRBV9
D: -
J: TRBJ2-3
size: few
CDR3: CASGILDTQYF
DNA: TGTGCCAGCGGAATATTGGATACGCAGTATTTT

V: TRBV5-1
D: TRBD2
J: TRBJ2-1
size: -
CDR3: CASSLLASGNYNEQFF
DNA: TGCGCCAGCAGCTTGCTGGCTAGCGGAAACTACAATGAGCAGTTCTTC

V: TRBV20-1
D: -
J: TRBJ2-4
size: -
CDR3: CSARPGPPLNIQYF
DNA: TGCAGTGCTCGCCCCGGGCCGCCTTTAAACATTCAGTACTTC

V: TRBV7-2
D: -
J: TRBJ1-2
size: few
CDR3: CASSLEGLVGNGYTF
DNA: TGTGCCAGCAGCTTAGAAGGGCTGGTAGGAAATGGCTACACCTTC

V: TRBV10-3
D: -
J: TRBJ1-2
size: once
CDR3: CAISVSGNYGYTF
DNA: TGTGCCATCAGTGTGTCAGGGAACTATGGCTACACCTTC

V: TRBV12-3/TRBV12-4
D: TRBD2
J: TRBJ2-7
size: -
CDR3: CASRGWVAGSYEQYF
DNA: TGTGCCAGCAGGGGCTGGGTAGCGGGTTCCTACGAGCAGTACTTC

V: TRBV20-1
D: TRBD2
J: TRBJ2-3
size: -
CDR3: CSALSGGGNTDTQYF
DNA: TGCAGTGCTCTGTCGGGAGGGGGGAATACAGATACGCAGTATTTT

V: TRBV5-1
D: -
J: TRBJ1-4
size: once
CDR3: CASSILTQGLGGKLFF
DNA: TGCGCCAGCAGCATCTTAACCCAGGGGTTGGGAGGAAAACTGTTTTTT

V: TRBV7-6
D: TRBD2
J: TRBJ2-3
size: -
CDR3: CASSLVRGTSGRADTQYF
DNA: TGTGCCAGCAGCTTAGTCCGGGGCACTAGCGGGAGGGCGGATACGCAGTATTTT

V: TRBV6-5
D: -
J: TRBJ2-3
size: -
CDR3: CASTDPEGLSTDTQYF
DNA: TGTGCCAGCACCGACCCCGAGGGGCTTAGCACAGATACGCAGTATTTT

V: TRBV5-1
D: -
J: TRBJ1-4
size: -
CDR3: CASSLRQDREKLFF
DNA: TGCGCCAGCAGCTTGCGGCAGGATAGGGAAAAACTGTTTTTT

V: TRBV15
D: TRBD2
J: TRBJ2-1
size: -
CDR3: CATSSPHEEAGVNEQFF
DNA: TGTGCCACCAGCAGTCCTCATGAGGAAGCGGGAGTTAATGAGCAGTTCTTC

V: TRBV4-2
D: -
J: TRBJ1-2
size: few
CDR3: CASSQEGRDYGYTF
DNA: TGTGCCAGCAGCCAAGAGGGCAGGGACTATGGCTACACCTTC

V: TRBV12-3/TRBV12-4
D: TRBD1
J: TRBJ1-1
size: few
CDR3: CASSFRDRGTEAFF
DNA: TGTGCCAGCAGTTTCCGGGACAGGGGAACTGAAGCTTTCTTT